In its sample, the clone carrying this T cell receptor (beta chain) was seen many times. Its antigen is currently unknown. From 400 to 550 ng total RNA, TCR beta cDNA was generated with a primer in the constant region. Libraries for TCR beta were built through three nested multiplex PCR rounds, which together made up a slightly modified ARM-PCR procedure. TRBV1-TRBV30 forward primers paired with a C-beta reverse primer were used in the first two PCR rounds, which ran roughly 11 cycles each. TCRdb analysed the multiplex PCR reads with MiXCR anew, one entry per CDR3 protein. Here the sample spans fewer than 350,000 distinct CDR3 sequences, roughly two thirds being singletons. The source of the blood RNA was unsorted whole blood, and germline DNA was extracted as well. The data originate from a study of tumor-infiltrating lymphocytes in primary liver carcinoma. At the level of the study: Primary liver carcinoma, confirmed by histopathology, was surgically resected.

Study-level findings and limits: Blood trailed tumors significantly in top-250-clone fraction (p = 0.039).

The CDR3 has 15 amino acids. The V end was cut by 5 bases, the J end by 5 bases, with 16 bases between. The source is a man aged 35-49 years with primary liver carcinoma and hepatitis B virus infection. The sequencing input was peripheral blood. The chain combines TRBV12-3 or TRBV12-4 with TRBJ1-3; D may be TRBD1 (6 bases). The CDR3 DNA follows: TGTGCCAGCAGTCTCACTCAGGGGAACCGAAACACCATATATTTT. This codes for CASSLTQGNRNTIYF.